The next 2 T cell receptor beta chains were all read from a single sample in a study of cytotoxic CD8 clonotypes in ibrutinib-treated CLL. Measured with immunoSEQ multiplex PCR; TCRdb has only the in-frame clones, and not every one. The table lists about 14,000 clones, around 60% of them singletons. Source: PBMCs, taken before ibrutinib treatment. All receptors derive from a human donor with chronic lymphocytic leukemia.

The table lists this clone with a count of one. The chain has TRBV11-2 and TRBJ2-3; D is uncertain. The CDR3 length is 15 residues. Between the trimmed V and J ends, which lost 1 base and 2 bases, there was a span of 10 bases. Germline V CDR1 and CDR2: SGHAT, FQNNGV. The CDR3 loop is CASSLGYGFTDTQYF. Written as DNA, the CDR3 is TGTGCCAGCAGCTTAGGCTACGGGTTCACAGATACGCAGTATTTT.

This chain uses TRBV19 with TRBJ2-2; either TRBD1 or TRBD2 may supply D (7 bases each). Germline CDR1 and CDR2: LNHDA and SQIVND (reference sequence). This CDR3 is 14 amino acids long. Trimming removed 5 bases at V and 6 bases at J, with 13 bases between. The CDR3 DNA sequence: TGTGCCAGTAGTCCAGGGGGGGGTGCCGGGGAGCTGTTTTTT. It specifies CASSPGGGAGELFF.